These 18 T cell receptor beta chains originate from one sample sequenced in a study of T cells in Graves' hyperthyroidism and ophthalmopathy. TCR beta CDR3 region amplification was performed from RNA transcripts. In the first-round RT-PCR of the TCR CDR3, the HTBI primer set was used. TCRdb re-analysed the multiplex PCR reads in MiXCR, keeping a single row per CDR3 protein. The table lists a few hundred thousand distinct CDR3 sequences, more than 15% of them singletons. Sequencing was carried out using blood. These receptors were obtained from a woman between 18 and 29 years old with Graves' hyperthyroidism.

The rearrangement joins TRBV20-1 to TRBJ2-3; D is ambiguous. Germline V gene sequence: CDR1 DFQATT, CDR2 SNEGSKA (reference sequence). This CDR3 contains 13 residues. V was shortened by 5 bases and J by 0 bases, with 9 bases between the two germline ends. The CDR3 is CSAAPASTDTQYF. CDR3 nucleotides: TGCAGTGCTGCGCCAGCTAGCACAGATACGCAGTATTTT.

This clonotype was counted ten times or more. DNA for the CDR3: TGTGCCAGTAGTATAGATCTAGGCACTAGGAACACTGAAGCTTTCTTT. Amino acid sequence: CASSIDLGTRNTEAFF. The chain employs TRBV19 and TRBJ1-1; no firm D call. Germline lookup yields CDR1 LNHDA and CDR2 SQIVND (reference sequence). V lost 0 bases to trimming and J lost 1 base, with 12 bases between them. This CDR3 is built from 16 residues.

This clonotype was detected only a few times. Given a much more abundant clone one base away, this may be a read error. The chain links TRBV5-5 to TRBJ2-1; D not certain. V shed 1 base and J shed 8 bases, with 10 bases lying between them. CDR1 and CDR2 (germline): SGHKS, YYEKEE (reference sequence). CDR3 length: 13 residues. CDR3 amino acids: CASSLLQYDEQFF. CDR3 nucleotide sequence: TGTGCCAGCAGCTTGTTACAGTACGATGAGCAGTTCTTC.

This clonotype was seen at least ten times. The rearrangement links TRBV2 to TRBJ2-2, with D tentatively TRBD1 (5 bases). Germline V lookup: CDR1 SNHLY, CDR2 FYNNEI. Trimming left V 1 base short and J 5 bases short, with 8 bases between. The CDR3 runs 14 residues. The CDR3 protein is CASSEGQTTGELFF. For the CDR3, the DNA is TGTGCCAGCAGTGAAGGACAGACGACCGGGGAGCTGTTTTTT.

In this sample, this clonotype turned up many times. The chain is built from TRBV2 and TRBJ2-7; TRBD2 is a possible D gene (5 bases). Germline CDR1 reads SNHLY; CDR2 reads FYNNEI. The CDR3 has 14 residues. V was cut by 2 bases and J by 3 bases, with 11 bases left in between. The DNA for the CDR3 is TGTGCCAGCAGTGAACCTCTGGACTTCTACGAGCAGTACTTC. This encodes CASSEPLDFYEQYF.

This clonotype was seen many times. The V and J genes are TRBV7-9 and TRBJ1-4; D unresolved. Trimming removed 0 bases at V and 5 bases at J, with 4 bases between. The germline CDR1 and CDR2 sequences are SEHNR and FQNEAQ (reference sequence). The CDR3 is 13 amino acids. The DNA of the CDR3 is TGTGCCAGCAGCTTAGCCGGGAATGAAAAACTGTTTTTT. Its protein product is CASSLAGNEKLFF.

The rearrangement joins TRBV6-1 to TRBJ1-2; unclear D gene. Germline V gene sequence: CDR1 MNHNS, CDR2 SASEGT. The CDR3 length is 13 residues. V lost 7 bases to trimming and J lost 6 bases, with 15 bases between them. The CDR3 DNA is TGTGCCAGCACCCTCGAAGCGACGAATGGCTACACCTTC. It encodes CASTLEATNGYTF.

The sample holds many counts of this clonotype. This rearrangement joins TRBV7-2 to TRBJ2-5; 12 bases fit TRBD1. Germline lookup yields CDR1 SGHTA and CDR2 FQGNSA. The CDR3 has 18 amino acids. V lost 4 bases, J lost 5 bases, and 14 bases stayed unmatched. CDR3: CASSSVAGTGGRGETQYF. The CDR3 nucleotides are TGTGCCAGCAGCTCCGTGGCCGGGACAGGGGGCCGGGGGGAGACCCAGTACTTC.

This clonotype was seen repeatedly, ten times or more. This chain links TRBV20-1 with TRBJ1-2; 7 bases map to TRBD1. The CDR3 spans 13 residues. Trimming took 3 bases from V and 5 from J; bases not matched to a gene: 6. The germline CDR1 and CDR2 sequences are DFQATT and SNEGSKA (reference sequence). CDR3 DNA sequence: TGCAGTGCTAGGTTACAGGGGAGGTATGGCTACACCTTC. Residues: CSARLQGRYGYTF.

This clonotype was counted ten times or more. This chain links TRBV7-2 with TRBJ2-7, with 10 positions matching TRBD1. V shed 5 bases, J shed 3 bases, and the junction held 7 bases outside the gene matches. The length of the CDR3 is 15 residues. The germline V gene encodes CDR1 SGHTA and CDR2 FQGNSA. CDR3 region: CASSKGQGSHYEQYF. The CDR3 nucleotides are TGTGCCAGCAGCAAGGGACAGGGGTCCCACTACGAGCAGTACTTC.

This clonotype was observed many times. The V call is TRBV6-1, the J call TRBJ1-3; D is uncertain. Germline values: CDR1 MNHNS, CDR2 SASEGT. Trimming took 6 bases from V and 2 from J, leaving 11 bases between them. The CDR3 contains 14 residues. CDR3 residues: CASRIPGAGNTIYF. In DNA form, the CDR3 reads TGTGCCAGCAGAATCCCCGGGGCTGGAAACACCATATATTTT.

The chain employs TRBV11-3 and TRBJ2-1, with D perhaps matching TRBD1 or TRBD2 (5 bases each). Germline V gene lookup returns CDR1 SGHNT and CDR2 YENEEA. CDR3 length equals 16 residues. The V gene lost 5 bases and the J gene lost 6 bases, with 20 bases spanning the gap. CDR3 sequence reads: CASSKGSGTETNEQFF. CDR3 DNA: TGTGCCAGCAGCAAAGGTTCCGGGACGGAGACCAATGAGCAGTTCTTC.

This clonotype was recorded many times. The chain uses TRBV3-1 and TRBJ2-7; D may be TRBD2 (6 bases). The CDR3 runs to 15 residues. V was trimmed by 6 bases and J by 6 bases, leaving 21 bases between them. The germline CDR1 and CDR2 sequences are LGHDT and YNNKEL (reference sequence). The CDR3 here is CASRDSGNGLSEQYF. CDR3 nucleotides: TGTGCCAGCAGGGATAGCGGTAATGGGCTTTCCGAGCAGTACTTC.

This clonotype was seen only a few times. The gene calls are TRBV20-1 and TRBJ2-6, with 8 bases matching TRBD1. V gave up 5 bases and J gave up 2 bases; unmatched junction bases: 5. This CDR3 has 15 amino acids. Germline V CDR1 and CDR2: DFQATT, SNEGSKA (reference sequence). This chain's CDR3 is CSASQGAPGANVLTF. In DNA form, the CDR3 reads TGCAGTGCTTCTCAGGGGGCGCCTGGGGCCAACGTCCTGACTTTC.

CDR3 region: CASSANRERYGYTF. The CDR3 region has the DNA TGTGCCAGCAGTGCGAACAGGGAACGGTATGGCTACACCTTC. The chain couples TRBV28 to TRBJ1-2; D might be TRBD1 (6 bases). Germline CDR1 is MDHEN and CDR2 is SYDVKM. Trimming removed 5 bases from V and 5 bases from J, with 15 bases in between. The CDR3 totals 14 residues.

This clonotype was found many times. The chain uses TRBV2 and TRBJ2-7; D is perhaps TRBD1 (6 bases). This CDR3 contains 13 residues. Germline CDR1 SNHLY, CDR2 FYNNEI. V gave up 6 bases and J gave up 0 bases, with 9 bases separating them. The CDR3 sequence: CASSGQLSYEQYF. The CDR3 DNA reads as TGTGCCAGCAGCGGACAGCTCTCCTACGAGCAGTACTTC. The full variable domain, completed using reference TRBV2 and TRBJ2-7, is EPEVTQTPSHQVTQMGQEVILRCVPISNHLYFYWYRQILGQKVEFLVSFYNNEISEKSEIFDDQFSVERPDGSNFTLKIRSTKLEDSAMYFCASSGQLSYEQYFGPGTRLTVT.

CDR3 nucleotide sequence: TGTGCCAGCAGCCGAACAGGGGTCTCTGGTCAAACCCAGCATTTT. This gives the protein CASSRTGVSGQTQHF. The chain is built from TRBV13 and TRBJ1-5; the match to TRBD1 covers 7 bases. J gave up 11 bases and V 5 bases, and 15 bases lay outside the gene matches. Germline lookup yields CDR1 PRHDT and CDR2 FYEKMQ (reference sequence). The CDR3 covers 15 residues.

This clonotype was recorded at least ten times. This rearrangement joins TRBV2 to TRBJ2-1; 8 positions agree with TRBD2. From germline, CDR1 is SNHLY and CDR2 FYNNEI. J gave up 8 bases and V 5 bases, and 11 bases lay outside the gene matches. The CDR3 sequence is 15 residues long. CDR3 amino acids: CASSNDGGASDEQFF. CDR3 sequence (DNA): TGTGCCAGCAGTAACGACGGGGGGGCCTCTGATGAGCAGTTCTTC.